The entry that follows covers one TCR beta chain sequence. Antigen unknown. Replicate PCRs from sorted subsets contained around 200 ng DNA, which is 30,000 to 35,000 T cell genomes. Assay: immunoSEQ multiplex PCR; the TCRdb copy retains only in-frame clones and omits some. The repertoire holds 850,000 to 1,100,000 clones, approximately 77% seen once, with approximately 0.9% in the top ten. The data stem from a study of shared clonotypes between healthy human individuals. Background on the study: The plates for each donor numbered three CD4 naive, three CD4 memory, two CD8 naive and one CD8 memory.

Whole-study results and caveats: There were few donors, and this limited the genetic and exposure-history diversity represented.

The CDR3 consists of 11 residues. Looked up from germline, CDR1 is WSHSY and CDR2 is SAAADI. Material for sequencing was memory CD4+ T cells from PBMCs. Subset specified: CD45RA-negative fraction. The origin of this receptor is a young man in good health. Some clones in this sample may be carry-over from other donors' samples. The V call is TRBV10-2, the J call TRBJ2-5; D call uncertain. Gene TRBJ2-7 matches the end of the DNA better, so the J call may be wrong. CDR3 protein: CASSNYYEQYF. The CDR3 DNA reads as TGCGCCAGCAGTAATTACTACGAGCAGTACTTC.